The 2 T cell receptor beta chains below come from one sample, sequenced in a study of cytomegalovirus exposure and HLA in healthy donors. TCRdb's copy holds only in-frame clones and misses some; the assay was immunoSEQ multiplex PCR. The sample lists 100,000 to 150,000 clones, 90% to 96% occurring once. The sequenced sample consisted of PBMCs. These receptors were taken from a man aged 18 to 29 in good health and CMV-seronegative.

This chain uses TRBV7-3 with TRBJ2-3, with a possible D match to TRBD1 (6 bases). Deletions cut 2 bases from V and 0 bases from J, with 6 bases between. Germline V CDR1 and CDR2: SGHTA, FQGTGA. The CDR3 loop spans 14 amino acids. CDR3 region: CASSLQGSTDTQYF. The CDR3 region has the DNA TGTGCCAGCAGCTTACAGGGGAGCACAGATACGCAGTATTTT.

J is TRBJ1-2 and V is TRBV27, with D tentatively TRBD1 (5 bases). The CDR3 consists of 16 residues. CDR1 is MNHEY, CDR2 SMNVEV, per germline (reference sequence). The V gene lost 4 bases and the J gene lost 2 bases, with 17 bases spanning the gap. In DNA form, the CDR3 reads TGTGCCAGCAGTTCTATTCCGACAGTTCCCAACTATGGCTACACCTTC. Translated, it gives CASSSIPTVPNYGYTF.